The sequence of this T cell receptor (beta chain) was determined in a study of cytomegalovirus exposure and HLA in healthy donors. With V trimmed by 3 bases and J by 7 bases, 1 base remained unmatched. Germline V lookup: CDR1 SGHRS, CDR2 YFSETQ. CDR3 length: 13 amino acids. 60 Vbeta and 13 Jbeta primers were used in PCR. Sequencing used immunoSEQ multiplex PCR; TCRdb keeps in-frame clones, though not all of them. The sample lists 150,000 to 200,000 clones, 82% occurring once. The sequence came from a girl between 10 and 17 years old in good health and CMV-seropositive. Material for sequencing was PBMCs. V and J are TRBV5-1 and TRBJ1-5, with 10 bases that match TRBD1. CDR3 sequence (DNA): TGCGCCAGCAGCTGGGGACAGGGGCAGCCCCAGCATTTT. As protein: CASSWGQGQPQHF.